The rows below give T cell receptor beta chains drawn from one sample of a study of shared T cell receptors in the human thymus. Clones were sequenced by immunoSEQ multiplex PCR, and TCRdb holds only the in-frame ones, with some missing. The sample has hundreds of thousands of clones; around nine tenths are singletons. The same sample was also studied in work on human thymus T cells.

Sequences were obtained from thymocytes. The receptors were sampled from a boy under three years old with a congenital heart defect. CDR3s include the opening cysteine and the closing phenylalanine or tryptophan. The D gene is left open where the match is weak. A row's size may be missing; if present it is once, few, many or a size class.

V gene,clone size,D gene,J gene,CDR3 protein,CDR3 DNA
TRBV28,-,-,TRBJ2-2,CASSFSFPLETGELFF,TGTGCCAGCAGTTTTTCCTTTCCTCTAGAGACCGGGGAGCTGTTTTTT
TRBV29-1,-,-,TRBJ2-1,CSVDAEGPPEYEQFF,TGCAGCGTTGACGCGGAGGGTCCCCCTGAGTATGAGCAGTTCTTC
TRBV25-1,-,-,TRBJ2-6,CASTGSGANVLTF,TGTGCAAGCACGGGGTCTGGGGCCAACGTCCTGACTTTC
TRBV27,-,-,TRBJ2-2,CASSSYPVGSRTGELFF,TGTGCCAGCAGTTCATATCCGGTGGGCAGTCGGACCGGGGAGCTGTTTTTT
TRBV5-4,few,TRBD2,TRBJ2-3,CASSLVRTSPDTQYF,TGTGCCAGCAGCTTGGTGAGGACTAGTCCAGATACGCAGTATTTT
TRBV10-2,-,TRBD1,TRBJ1-2,CASRAGQGTNYGYTF,TGCGCCAGCAGAGCGGGACAGGGGACTAACTATGGCTACACCTTC
TRBV6-4,once,TRBD2,TRBJ2-5,CASSAGLAGAGETQYF,TGTGCCAGCAGTGCAGGACTAGCGGGAGCGGGGGAGACCCAGTACTTC
TRBV2,-,TRBD1,TRBJ2-1,CASRDRGLDRWQFF,TGTGCCAGCAGGGACAGGGGGCTGGATCGGTGGCAGTTCTTC
TRBV12-5,-,TRBD1,TRBJ2-7,CASGAEDRGVEQYF,TGTGCTAGTGGGGCAGAGGACAGGGGGGTCGAGCAGTACTTC
TRBV4-3,-,TRBD2,TRBJ2-1,CASSQGVEIAGGAEQFF,TGCGCCAGCAGCCAAGGGGTGGAGATAGCGGGAGGGGCCGAGCAGTTCTTC
TRBV15,-,-,TRBJ1-1,CATSSRNTEAFF,TGTGCCACCAGCAGCAGGAACACTGAAGCTTTCTTT
TRBV15,-,TRBD2,TRBJ2-7,CATSRVGRLAGLTSSYEQYF,TGTGCCACCAGCAGAGTGGGCAGACTAGCGGGACTCACAAGCTCCTACGAGCAGTACTTC
TRBV28,once,TRBD1,TRBJ2-7,CASSTGQGEGGAPYEQYF,TGTGCCAGCAGCACGGGACAGGGGGAGGGCGGAGCACCCTACGAGCAGTACTTC
TRBV7-8,-,TRBD1,TRBJ2-3,CASSTHFARQGISTDTQYF,TGTGCCAGCAGCACCCACTTTGCGAGACAGGGGATTAGCACAGATACGCAGTATTTT
TRBV6-1,once,TRBD1,TRBJ1-5,CASTQQGADQPQHF,TGTGCCAGCACCCAACAGGGGGCGGATCAGCCCCAGCATTTT
TRBV5-1,once,-,TRBJ1-1,CASREGQTNTEAFF,TGCGCCAGCAGAGAGGGACAAACCAACACTGAAGCTTTCTTT
TRBV5-1,-,TRBD1,TRBJ2-4,CASSLVVVGDREPGLAKNIQYF,TGCGCCAGCAGCTTGGTAGTAGTGGGGGACAGGGAGCCCGGTCTGGCCAAAAACATTCAGTACTTC
TRBV27,few,TRBD2,TRBJ2-5,CASSTRLAGGPGGETQYF,TGTGCCAGCAGTACTCGACTAGCGGGAGGGCCCGGGGGAGAGACCCAGTACTTC
TRBV28,-,-,TRBJ2-2,CASSFPLVPGELFF,TGTGCCAGCAGTTTCCCCTTAGTTCCCGGGGAGCTGTTTTTT
TRBV13,-,-,TRBJ2-1,CASSLEKLREQFF,TGTGCCAGCAGCTTAGAGAAGCTCCGGGAGCAGTTCTTC
TRBV5-1,-,TRBD2,TRBJ2-3,CASSLRLAGRMNTQYF,TGCGCCAGCAGCTTGAGGCTAGCGGGACGCATGAATACGCAGTATTTT
TRBV4-3,-,TRBD1,TRBJ2-3,CASSQDRGRDRGQGTQYF,TGCGCCAGCAGCCAAGATCGGGGCCGGGACAGGGGGCAAGGTACGCAGTATTTT
TRBV27,-,TRBD1,TRBJ2-7,CASSSPRDRDHEQYF,TGTGCCAGCAGTTCCCCCCGGGACAGGGACCACGAGCAGTACTTC
TRBV10-1,-,-,TRBJ2-7,CASSNVEGAGYPSSYEQYF,TGCGCCAGTTCAAACGTGGAGGGGGCGGGATACCCAAGCTCCTACGAGCAGTACTTC
TRBV7-3,-,-,TRBJ1-3,CASSPGGAGNTIYF,TGTGCCAGCAGCCCGGGAGGGGCTGGAAACACCATATATTTT
TRBV6-5,-,-,TRBJ1-6,CASRQGARSASPLHF,TGTGCCAGCAGGCAAGGGGCGAGGAGTGCTTCACCCCTCCACTTT
TRBV4-3,-,-,TRBJ2-7,CASSQEGAADYEQYF,TGCGCCAGCAGCCAAGAGGGGGCAGCGGACTACGAGCAGTACTTC
TRBV6-1,-,-,TRBJ2-3,CASRGGLLDTQYF,TGTGCCAGCAGGGGAGGTCTTCTCGATACGCAGTATTTT
TRBV11-2,-,-,TRBJ2-7,CASSLDDPLAPTYEQYF,TGTGCCAGCAGCTTAGATGATCCCCTAGCGCCAACCTACGAGCAGTACTTC
TRBV10-3,-,TRBD1,TRBJ2-7,CAMAQGMLYEQYF,TGTGCCATGGCACAGGGGATGCTCTACGAGCAGTACTTC
TRBV27,-,TRBD1,TRBJ2-1,CASSFWDRGTEYEQFF,TGTGCCAGCAGTTTTTGGGACAGGGGTACTGAGTATGAGCAGTTCTTC
TRBV7-2,-,-,TRBJ2-3,CATSLPPPGDTQYF,TGTGCCACTAGCCTGCCGCCGCCTGGAGATACGCAGTATTTT
TRBV28,-,-,TRBJ1-1,CASSTPRGRDTEAFF,TGTGCCAGCAGTACCCCTCGGGGGAGAGACACTGAAGCTTTCTTT
TRBV27,-,-,TRBJ1-5,CASSLSTGTPHGWPQHF,TGTGCCAGCAGTTTATCGACCGGGACACCACATGGTTGGCCCCAGCATTTT
TRBV15,-,TRBD1,TRBJ2-5,CATSRDRGQETQYF,TGTGCCACCAGCAGAGACAGGGGGCAAGAGACCCAGTACTTC
TRBV19,-,-,TRBJ2-1,CASRGGEQFF,TGTGCCAGTAGGGGAGGCGAGCAGTTCTTC
TRBV28,-,TRBD2,TRBJ2-1,CASSLGTSGYNEQFF,TGTGCCAGCAGTTTAGGGACTAGCGGATACAATGAGCAGTTCTTC
TRBV15,-,-,TRBJ2-7,CATSSGGTGGDEQYF,TGTGCCACCAGCTCGGGCGGGACCGGTGGGGACGAGCAGTACTTC
TRBV5-6,-,TRBD2,TRBJ2-1,CASSLVAHSRDYTHNEQFF,TGTGCCAGCAGCCTGGTAGCCCACAGCCGGGACTATACTCACAATGAGCAGTTCTTC
TRBV28,few,-,TRBJ2-7,CASSQDSSYEQYF,TGTGCCAGCAGTCAGGACTCGTCCTACGAGCAGTACTTC
TRBV7-9,-,TRBD2,TRBJ2-1,CASSLGGSVGSYNEQFF,TGTGCCAGCAGCTTAGGCGGGAGCGTGGGCTCCTACAATGAGCAGTTCTTC
TRBV10-1,-,TRBD1,TRBJ1-1,CASSEEQGCTEAFF,TGCGCCAGCAGTGAAGAACAGGGGTGCACTGAAGCTTTCTTT
TRBV13,-,TRBD2,TRBJ2-7,CASSLGGGSYEQYF,TGTGCCAGCAGCTTAGGGGGCGGGAGCTACGAGCAGTACTTC
TRBV27,-,-,TRBJ2-2,CASQGDGELFF,TGTGCCAGCCAGGGTGACGGGGAGCTGTTTTTT
TRBV6-1,-,-,TRBJ1-5,CASSEEERRNQPQHF,TGTGCCAGCAGTGAAGAGGAGAGACGGAATCAGCCCCAGCATTTT
TRBV2,-,TRBD2,TRBJ2-7,CASSLLAGASYEQYF,TGTGCCAGCAGTCTACTAGCGGGAGCTTCCTACGAGCAGTACTTC
TRBV18,-,-,TRBJ2-1,CASSPDRTYNEQFF,TGTGCCAGCTCACCCGACAGAACGTACAATGAGCAGTTCTTC
TRBV7-2,-,TRBD2,TRBJ2-1,CASSFSGHYNEQFF,TGTGCCAGCAGCTTTAGCGGGCACTACAATGAGCAGTTCTTC
TRBV11-2,-,TRBD1,TRBJ2-5,CASSLDPGTGKVGQETQYF,TGTGCCAGCAGCTTAGATCCCGGGACAGGGAAGGTAGGACAAGAGACCCAGTACTTC
TRBV6-4,-,-,TRBJ2-3,CASSVTEHTDTQYF,TGTGCCAGCAGCGTAACAGAGCACACAGATACGCAGTATTTT
TRBV14,-,TRBD2,TRBJ2-2,CASSRTGNNPSGRAQPFLTGELFF,TGTGCCAGCAGCCGAACCGGTAACAACCCCAGCGGGAGGGCCCAACCTTTTCTCACCGGGGAGCTGTTTTTT
TRBV25-1,-,-,TRBJ2-7,CASSDGHYEQYF,TGTGCCAGCAGTGATGGACACTACGAGCAGTACTTC
TRBV6-6,-,-,TRBJ2-5,CASHPKPPKYQETQYF,TGTGCCAGCCACCCAAAGCCCCCGAAGTACCAAGAGACCCAGTACTTC
TRBV10-2,-,TRBD2,TRBJ2-5,CASSVEREGLETQYF,TGCGCCAGCAGTGTGGAGCGGGAGGGCCTGGAGACCCAGTACTTC
TRBV19,-,TRBD2,TRBJ2-2,CASTLGLAGDTGELFF,TGTGCCAGTACCCTCGGACTAGCGGGGGACACCGGGGAGCTGTTTTTT
TRBV10-3,-,-,TRBJ2-5,CAISESTQETQYF,TGTGCCATCAGTGAGTCGACTCAAGAGACCCAGTACTTC
TRBV18,-,TRBD1,TRBJ2-7,CASFESRDRDSYEQYF,TGTGCCAGCTTCGAAAGCCGGGACAGGGACTCCTACGAGCAGTACTTC
TRBV29-1,-,-,TRBJ2-1,CSVEPPPRFNEQFF,TGCAGCGTTGAACCTCCTCCCCGGTTCAATGAGCAGTTCTTC
TRBV18,-,-,TRBJ1-1,CASSPTENTEAFF,TGTGCCAGCTCACCCACTGAGAACACTGAAGCTTTCTTT
TRBV6-5,-,-,TRBJ1-1,CASRFPGHQNTEAFF,TGTGCCAGCAGATTCCCGGGACACCAGAACACTGAAGCTTTCTTT